The 7 T cell receptor beta chains below were found in one sample sequenced in a study of blood T cell repertoires in COVID-19. Some clones are missing from TCRdb's copy, which holds only in-frame ones; the method was immunoSEQ multiplex PCR. The sample lists 150,000 to 200,000 clones; 70% to 85% were seen once. The material sequenced was peripheral blood. These receptors all come from a woman aged 40 to 50 with COVID-19, enrolled during active disease.

The chain carries TRBV11-2 and TRBJ2-1; D gene uncertain. Trimming pared 5 bases from V and 4 bases from J, leaving 12 bases between. CDR1 and CDR2 from the germline V gene are SGHAT and FQNNGV. There are 14 residues in the CDR3. Written as DNA, the CDR3 is TGTGCCAGCAGCGAGATCCGGGTTTACAATGAGCAGTTCTTC. Translation gives CASSEIRVYNEQFF.

The J gene is TRBJ2-7, the V gene TRBV2, with 12 bases identical to TRBD2. Trimming removed 3 bases from V and 3 bases from J; junction bases left unmatched: 9. Germline V CDR1 and CDR2: SNHLY, FYNNEI. This CDR3 contains 17 residues. CDR3 loop: CASSDGLAGGPGYEQYV. CDR3 nucleotides: TGTGCCAGCAGTGATGGTCTAGCGGGGGGGCCGGGCTACGAGCAGTACGTC.

The chain joins TRBV6-1 to TRBJ1-5; TRBD1 matches at 8 bases. Germline trimming cut 2 bases from V and 3 bases from J; bases unmatched to any gene: 3. The germline V gene encodes CDR1 MNHNS and CDR2 SASEGT. There are 15 residues in the CDR3. The CDR3 region is CASSENRGSNQPQHF. CDR3 nucleotides: TGTGCCAGCAGTGAAAACAGGGGGTCCAATCAGCCCCAGCATTTT.

V and J are TRBV5-1 and TRBJ2-5; D is undetermined. Germline CDR1 and CDR2: SGHRS and YFSETQ. Trimming stripped 0 bases from V and 2 bases from J, with 5 bases between. The CDR3 totals 13 residues. In nucleotides, the CDR3 is TGCGCCAGCAGCTTGGGTTTACAAGAGACCCAGTACTTC. It specifies CASSLGLQETQYF.

The rearrangement links TRBV2 to TRBJ1-4; D perhaps matches TRBD1 (6 bases). The CDR3 is made up of 15 amino acids. Trimming stripped 6 bases from V and 4 bases from J, with 15 bases between. From germline, CDR1 is SNHLY and CDR2 FYNNEI. DNA of the CDR3: TGTGCCAGCAGGGGGACAATATCGGGTAATGAAAAACTGTTTTTT. Protein product: CASRGTISGNEKLFF.

The rearrangement links TRBV2 to TRBJ1-1; 7 nucleotides align to TRBD1. Germline trimming cut 6 bases from V and 3 bases from J; bases unmatched to any gene: 7. The CDR3 contains 14 residues. CDR1 and CDR2 from the germline V gene are SNHLY and FYNNEI. CDR3 coding DNA: TGTGCCAGCAGGGCTGGACAGGTTCACACTGAAGCTTTCTTT. It encodes CASRAGQVHTEAFF.

V usage is TRBV27 and J usage is TRBJ2-1; D perhaps matches TRBD2 (5 bases). Germline V gene sequence: CDR1 MNHEY, CDR2 SMNVEV (reference sequence). The CDR3 spans 13 residues. V lost 3 bases and J 6 bases, leaving 9 bases between the germline ends. CDR3 protein: CASSLGRGNEQFF. CDR3 DNA sequence: TGTGCCAGCAGTTTGGGTCGGGGCAATGAGCAGTTCTTC.